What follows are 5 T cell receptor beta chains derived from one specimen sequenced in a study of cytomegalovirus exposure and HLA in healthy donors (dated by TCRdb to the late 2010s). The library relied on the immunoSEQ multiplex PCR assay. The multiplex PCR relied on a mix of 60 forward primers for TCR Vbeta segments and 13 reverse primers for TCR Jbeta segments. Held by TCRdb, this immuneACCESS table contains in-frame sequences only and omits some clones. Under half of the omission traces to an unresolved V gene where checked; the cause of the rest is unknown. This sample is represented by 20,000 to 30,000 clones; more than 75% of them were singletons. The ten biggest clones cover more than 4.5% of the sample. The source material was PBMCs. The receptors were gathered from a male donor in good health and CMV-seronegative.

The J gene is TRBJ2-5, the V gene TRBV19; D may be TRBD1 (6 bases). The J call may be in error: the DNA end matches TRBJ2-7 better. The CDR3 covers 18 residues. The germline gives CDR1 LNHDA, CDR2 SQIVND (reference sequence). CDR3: CASSLSGPLGTPTYEQYF. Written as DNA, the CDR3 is TGTGCCAGTAGTCTATCGGGCCCCCTTGGGACACCAACCTACGAGCAGTACTTC.

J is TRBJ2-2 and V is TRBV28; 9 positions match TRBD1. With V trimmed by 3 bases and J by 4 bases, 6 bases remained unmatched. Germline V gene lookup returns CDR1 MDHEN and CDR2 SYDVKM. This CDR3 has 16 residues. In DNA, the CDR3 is TGTGCCAGCAGTTTTGGGGACAGGGTGAGCACCGGGGAGCTGTTTTTT. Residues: CASSFGDRVSTGELFF. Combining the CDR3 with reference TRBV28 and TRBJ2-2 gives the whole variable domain DVKVTQSSRYLVKRTGEKVFLECVQDMDHENMFWYRQDPGLGLRLIYFSYDVKMKEKGDIPEGYSVSREKKERFSLILESASTNQTSMYLCASSFGDRVSTGELFFGEGSRLTVL.

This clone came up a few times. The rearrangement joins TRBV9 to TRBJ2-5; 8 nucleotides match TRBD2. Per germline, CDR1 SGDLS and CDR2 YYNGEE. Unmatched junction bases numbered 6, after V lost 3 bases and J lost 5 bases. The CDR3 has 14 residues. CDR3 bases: TGTGCCAGCAGCGAGGGACCGGGGGGGGAGACCCAGTACTTC. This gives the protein CASSEGPGGETQYF.

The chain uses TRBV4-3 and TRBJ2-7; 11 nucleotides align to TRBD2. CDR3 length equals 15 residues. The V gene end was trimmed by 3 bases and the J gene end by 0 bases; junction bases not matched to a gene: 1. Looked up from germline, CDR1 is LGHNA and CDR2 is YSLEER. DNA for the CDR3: TGCGCCAGCAGCCACGGGACTAGCGGCTCCTACGAGCAGTACTTC. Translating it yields CASSHGTSGSYEQYF.

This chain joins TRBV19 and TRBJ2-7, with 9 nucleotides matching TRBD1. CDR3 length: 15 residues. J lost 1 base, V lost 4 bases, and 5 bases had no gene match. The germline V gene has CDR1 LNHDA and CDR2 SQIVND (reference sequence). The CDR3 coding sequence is TGTGCCAGTAGTAAACAGGGGGCTGGGTCCTACGAGCAGTACTTC. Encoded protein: CASSKQGAGSYEQYF.